This T cell receptor (beta chain) derives from a study of blood T cells in healthy people across ages. This clonotype was detected a few times. The antigen remains unidentified. Overall study results and limits: Changes in expanded clonotypes were possibly confounded, as the CMV status of donors was unknown.

Trimming at V came to 3 bases and at J to 4 bases, leaving 15 bases not matched to a gene. Germline CDR1 and CDR2: KGHDR and SFDVKD. The CDR3 extends over 18 amino acids. Together with a sample-barcoded 5' primer, a J-beta primer mix was included in a second PCR lasting about 6 to 11 cycles. Every cDNA molecule bore a tag from a template-switch adaptor containing 12 random nucleotides. TCRdb itself ran the 5' RACE reads through MiXCR, one entry per CDR3 protein. The sample has 1.5 million to 2 million distinct CDR3 sequences; 49% are singletons. The chain carries TRBV24-1 and TRBJ2-3; 7 bases agree with TRBD1. The sequenced material came from blood. The sequence derives from a woman between 40 and 50 years old in good health. The CDR3 DNA reads TGTGCCACCAGTGATCATACCCTGGGGACAGTTAGCCCAGATACGCAGTATTTT. Translated: CATSDHTLGTVSPDTQYF.